The 12 T cell receptor beta chains in this list originate from one sample, sequenced in a study of blood T cell repertoires in COVID-19 (dated by TCRdb to the early 2020s). Libraries came from the immunoSEQ multiplex PCR assay. As stored in TCRdb, this immuneACCESS dataset retains in-frame rearrangements with V and J assigned. A fraction of the clones does not appear; measured against another copy, unresolved V genes explain less than half of the discrepancy, and the remainder lacks a known reason. The sample table contains 140,000 to 150,000 clones; only one count was recorded for 80% to 90% of them. The top ten hold roughly 3.9% of the sample. Sequenced sample: PBMCs or T cells enriched from blood (not recorded which). The origin of the receptors is a man aged 50-60 years who had recovered from COVID-19.

V and J are TRBV28 and TRBJ1-1, with a possible D match to TRBD1 (5 bases). V lost 2 bases and J 8 bases, leaving 12 bases between the germline ends. The germline CDR1 and CDR2 sequences are MDHEN and SYDVKM. The CDR3 covers 13 residues. The CDR3 DNA reads as TGTGCCAGCAGTTTAACCGGACAAACAGAAGCTTTCTTT. Translation: CASSLTGQTEAFF. Full variable domain (rest looked up from reference TRBV28 and TRBJ1-1): DVKVTQSSRYLVKRTGEKVFLECVQDMDHENMFWYRQDPGLGLRLIYFSYDVKMKEKGDIPEGYSVSREKKERFSLILESASTNQTSMYLCASSLTGQTEAFFGQGTRLTVV.

The rearrangement links TRBV4-3 to TRBJ2-2; the D is unclear. The CDR3 runs to 17 residues. Trimming shortened V by 0 bases and J by 1 base, and 12 bases separated the two germline ends. Germline-derived CDR1 and CDR2 are LGHNA and YSLEER. In DNA, the CDR3 is TGCGCCAGCAGCCAAGATTGGCAGAGGAAGAACACCGGGGAGCTGTTTTTT. Protein sequence: CASSQDWQRKNTGELFF.

V usage is TRBV28 and J usage is TRBJ1-5, with D perhaps TRBD1 (5 bases). The germline V gene has CDR1 MDHEN and CDR2 SYDVKM. There are 15 residues in the CDR3. Trimming cost V 3 bases and J 5 bases, with 14 bases left between them. CDR3 loop: CASSFGRDAHQPQHF. The CDR3 bases are TGTGCCAGCAGTTTCGGGAGGGACGCACATCAGCCCCAGCATTTT. The full variable domain, in which reference TRBV28 and TRBJ1-5 provide the parts outside the CDR3, is DVKVTQSSRYLVKRTGEKVFLECVQDMDHENMFWYRQDPGLGLRLIYFSYDVKMKEKGDIPEGYSVSREKKERFSLILESASTNQTSMYLCASSFGRDAHQPQHFGDGTRLSIL.

The chain carries TRBV5-1 and TRBJ1-4; maybe TRBD1 (6 bases). V was shortened by 2 bases and J by 5 bases, with 19 bases between the two germline ends. This CDR3 comprises 17 residues. Germline V gene lookup returns CDR1 SGHRS and CDR2 YFSETQ. The CDR3 DNA reads as TGCGCCAGCAGCTTTACTTACCCGACAGGATCGAATGAAAAACTGTTTTTT. This sequence encodes CASSFTYPTGSNEKLFF. The variable domain in full, completed from reference TRBV5-1 and TRBJ1-4, reads KAGVTQTPRYLIKTRGQQVTLSCSPISGHRSVSWYQQTPGQGLQFLFEYFSETQRNKGNFPGRFSGRQFSNSRSEMNVSTLELGDSALYLCASSFTYPTGSNEKLFFGSGTQLSVL.

V is TRBV21-1 and J is TRBJ1-6. TRBV21-1 is a pseudogene segment. This CDR3 has 16 amino acids. The CDR3 region is CASSKGPAYGGSPLHF. The CDR3 nucleotides are TGTGCCAGCAGCAAAGGCCCGGCTTACGGGGGTTCACCCCTCCACTTT.

The chain is built from TRBV25-1 and TRBJ2-3, with D perhaps matching TRBD1 (6 bases). Germline V lookup: CDR1 MGHDK, CDR2 SYGVNS. Trimming took off 5 bases at V and 6 bases at J, with 15 bases between the two ends. This CDR3 is 14 amino acids long. CDR3 sequence reads: CASSPPTTGDTQYF. DNA of the CDR3: TGTGCCAGCAGTCCCCCCACGACAGGCGATACGCAGTATTTT.

The rearrangement links TRBV3-1 (or the pseudogene TRBV3-2) to TRBJ1-3; TRBD1 is a possible D gene (6 bases). The ends were cut back, 10 bases at V and 5 bases at J, with 21 bases in the middle. The germline gives CDR1 LGHDT, CDR2 YNNKEL (reference sequence). This CDR3 region has 15 residues. CDR3 amino acids: CATAGASGYRNTIYF. CDR3 sequence (DNA): TGTGCCACCGCGGGGGCATCGGGGTACAGAAACACCATATATTTT.

The chain employs TRBV19 and TRBJ2-4, with 8 bases aligning to TRBD1. The germline V gene encodes CDR1 LNHDA and CDR2 SQIVND (reference sequence). This CDR3 is built from 19 residues. J was trimmed by 0 bases and V by 5 bases; bases with no gene match: 15. This CDR3 is CASSPQGPGGPLAKNIQYF. The CDR3 bases are TGTGCCAGTAGTCCACAAGGCCCAGGGGGCCCCTTAGCCAAAAACATTCAGTACTTC.

The table lists this clone with a few counts. V and J are TRBV6-2 or TRBV6-3 and TRBJ1-5; no clear D gene. This CDR3 comprises 15 residues. With 6 bases removed from V and 1 base from J, the gap between germline ends came to 13 bases. Germline CDR1 is MNHEY and CDR2 is SVGEGT. Here the CDR3 reads CASSPPGSSNQPQHF. DNA of the CDR3: TGTGCCAGCAGCCCCCCGGGGTCGAGCAATCAGCCCCAGCATTTT.

This rearrangement joins TRBV19 to TRBJ1-1, with D hard to call. Germline lookup yields CDR1 LNHDA and CDR2 SQIVND (reference sequence). Trimming removed 7 bases from V and 0 bases from J, with 21 bases in between. The CDR3 extends over 17 amino acids. The CDR3 loop is CASTLDPSVPMNTEAFF. CDR3 nucleotides: TGTGCCAGTACCCTAGACCCCTCCGTCCCAATGAACACTGAAGCTTTCTTT.

This clone was found a few times. V gene TRBV28 combines with J gene TRBJ1-5; D remains ambiguous. The CDR3 has 16 residues. Trimming took off 3 bases at V and 0 bases at J, with 12 bases between the two ends. From germline, CDR1 is MDHEN and CDR2 SYDVKM. The CDR3 loop reads CASSFPAGDSNQPQHF. The CDR3, as DNA: TGTGCCAGCAGTTTCCCAGCGGGTGATAGCAATCAGCCCCAGCATTTT.

The chain carries TRBV19 and TRBJ2-7, with 7 bases matching TRBD1. Germline values: CDR1 LNHDA, CDR2 SQIVND (reference sequence). Trimming removed 4 bases from V and 3 bases from J; junction bases left unmatched: 12. The CDR3 spans 16 residues. The CDR3, as DNA: TGTGCCAGTAGTACCCGGACAGGCTCCACAGTCTACGAGCAGTACTTC. Translated, it gives CASSTRTGSTVYEQYF.